The next 11 T cell receptor beta chains were all read from a single sample in a study of cytomegalovirus exposure and HLA in healthy donors. Profiling relied on immunoSEQ multiplex PCR, and the TCRdb table lists in-frame clones only, not all of them. Among 150,000 to 200,000 clones listed, roughly 86% were seen once. The sample was PBMCs. The source of these receptors is a man aged 18 to 29 in good health and CMV-seropositive.

For this clone: No conserved phenylalanine or tryptophan is present at the end of the CDR3, so a read error is the likely explanation. The limits of the CDR3 on the DNA are not certain, so only TCRdb's listed CDR3 is given. This sequence joins TRBV6-1 and TRBJ1-2. The CDR3 totals 13 residues, both ends included. The germline V gene has CDR1 MNHNS and CDR2 SASEGT. CDR3 residues: CASSEGGWTVEYL.

The chain employs TRBV5-4 and TRBJ2-7; the match to TRBD2 covers 8 bases. Per the germline V gene, CDR1 is SGHNT and CDR2 is YYREEE (reference sequence). This CDR3 comprises 15 residues. V was clipped by 1 base and J by 4 bases; unmatched bases: 7. The CDR3 region is CASSLSGGRRYEQYF. The CDR3 bases are TGTGCCAGCAGCTTGTCTGGCGGGAGGAGGTACGAGCAGTACTTC.

With regard to this clone: This specimen includes other DNA sequences encoding the same CDR3. The CDR3 sequence is CASSPYTDTQYF. CDR3 DNA sequence: TGTGCCAGCAGCCCGTACACAGATACGCAGTATTTT. This chain connects TRBV7-2 to TRBJ2-3; D is unresolved. The V and J ends lost 5 bases and 2 bases respectively, with 5 bases between them. The CDR3 covers 12 residues. Germline CDR1 reads SGHTA; CDR2 reads FQGNSA.

The V call is TRBV2, the J call TRBJ1-5; D is possibly TRBD1 (6 bases). V dropped 7 bases and J dropped 3 bases, with 10 bases sitting between them. Looked up from germline, CDR1 is SNHLY and CDR2 is FYNNEI. CDR3 length equals 13 residues. This CDR3 reads CASTGALNQPQHF. The DNA for the CDR3 is TGTGCCAGCACAGGGGCCCTCAATCAGCCCCAGCATTTT. Full variable domain (missing parts from reference TRBV2 and TRBJ1-5): EPEVTQTPSHQVTQMGQEVILRCVPISNHLYFYWYRQILGQKVEFLVSFYNNEISEKSEIFDDQFSVERPDGSNFTLKIRSTKLEDSAMYFCASTGALNQPQHFGDGTRLSIL.

This sequence joins TRBV7-2 and TRBJ1-6; 7 bases line up with TRBD1. Trimming took 1 base from V and 6 from J; bases not matched to a gene: 9. The germline V gene has CDR1 SGHTA and CDR2 FQGNSA. This CDR3 comprises 17 residues. The CDR3 sequence is CASSLVVQGHGNSPLHF. In DNA form, the CDR3 reads TGTGCCAGCAGCTTAGTCGTACAGGGGCACGGTAATTCACCCCTCCACTTT.

The rearrangement joins TRBV5-6 to TRBJ1-1; 9 bases agree with TRBD1. The germline V gene encodes CDR1 SGHDT and CDR2 YYEEEE. This CDR3 spans 13 amino acids. Trimming took 4 bases from V and 4 from J; bases not matched to a gene: 2. The CDR3 loop reads CASSVTGGTEAFF. CDR3 DNA: TGTGCCAGCAGCGTGACAGGGGGCACTGAAGCTTTCTTT.

This clone was seen a handful of times. This chain joins TRBV11-2 and TRBJ1-2; D is unclear. The CDR3 consists of 15 residues. The germline gives CDR1 SGHAT, CDR2 FQNNGV. Trimming took 5 bases from V and 4 from J, leaving 17 bases between them. Here the CDR3 reads CASSPQTQAGYGYTF. The CDR3, as DNA: TGTGCCAGCAGCCCCCAAACCCAGGCGGGCTATGGCTACACCTTC. Drawing the rest from reference TRBV11-2 and TRBJ1-2, the complete variable domain is EAGVAQSPRYKIIEKRQSVAFWCNPISGHATLYWYQQILGQGPKLLIQFQNNGVVDDSQLPKDRFSAERLKGVDSTLKIQPAKLEDSAVYLCASSPQTQAGYGYTFGSGTRLTVV.

The rearrangement joins TRBV18 to TRBJ2-5, with TRBD1 matching over 10 bases. V trimming: 2 bases; J trimming: 2 bases; junction bases outside the gene matches: 8. From germline, CDR1 is KGHSH and CDR2 LQKENI. The CDR3 is made up of 17 amino acids. For the CDR3, the DNA is TGTGCCAGCTCACCAAGGGACCCGGGACAGGGGCAAGAGACCCAGTACTTC. Translation gives CASSPRDPGQGQETQYF.

This clone appeared once. V gene TRBV7-6 combines with J gene TRBJ2-7, with TRBD1 matching 7 bases. The CDR3 extends over 14 amino acids. With 5 bases clipped from V and 0 bases from J, the junction kept 4 bases outside the gene matches. The germline CDR1 and CDR2 sequences are SGHVS and FNYEAQ. Written as DNA, the CDR3 is TGTGCCAGCAGCCGGGACAGCAACTCCTACGAGCAGTACTTC. Translated, it gives CASSRDSNSYEQYF.

This clone was recorded a few times. CDR3 in amino acids: CASSLGGLGNQPQHF. CDR3 in DNA: TGTGCCAGCAGTTTAGGGGGGTTAGGCAATCAGCCCCAGCATTTT. The chain has TRBV27 and TRBJ1-5; D might be TRBD1 (5 bases). Trimming cost V 2 bases and J 2 bases, with 10 bases left between them. Germline loops: CDR1 MNHEY, CDR2 SMNVEV (reference sequence). This CDR3 region has 15 residues.

The gene calls are TRBV5-1 and TRBJ1-1, with D perhaps TRBD1 (6 bases). The CDR3 has 13 residues. The germline V gene has CDR1 SGHRS and CDR2 YFSETQ. V was trimmed by 4 bases and J by 3 bases, leaving 10 bases between them. The CDR3 reads CASSLTGYTEAFF. The CDR3 region has the DNA TGCGCCAGCAGCCTAACAGGGTACACTGAAGCTTTCTTT. Full variable domain (missing parts from reference TRBV5-1 and TRBJ1-1): KAGVTQTPRYLIKTRGQQVTLSCSPISGHRSVSWYQQTPGQGLQFLFEYFSETQRNKGNFPGRFSGRQFSNSRSEMNVSTLELGDSALYLCASSLTGYTEAFFGQGTRLTVV.